The present TCR beta chain was sequenced within a study of blood T cells in healthy people across ages. Concerning this clonotype: Antigen: not known.

Samples each yielded at least 6 micrograms of total RNA. Through a sample-barcoded 5' primer and a J-beta primer mix, a second PCR was run for about 6 to 11 cycles. TCRdb reprocessed the 5' RACE reads with MiXCR, giving one entry per CDR3 protein. The sample lists more than 900,000 distinct CDR3 sequences; 25% were seen once. Study findings and constraints: TCR beta diversity per million T cells fell roughly linearly with age.

V was pared by 2 bases and J by 4 bases, with 17 bases between. Germline values: CDR1 SGHTA, CDR2 FQGTGA. The CDR3 consists of 16 residues. These data also featured in a second study, about T cells of mothers and their children. From that second work: There were over 8.5 million TCR beta CDR3 reads from each mother and about 3 million from each child. An overlap that was slightly higher, though non-significant, was seen in related mother-child pairs versus unrelated pairs.

The chain recombines TRBV7-3 with TRBJ2-5; no reliable D call. The sequencing input was blood. This TCR came from a girl aged 2-10 years in good health. CDR3 in amino acids: CASSLGLQATGETQYF. The CDR3 nucleotides are TGTGCCAGCAGCTTAGGGCTCCAGGCCACTGGAGAGACCCAGTACTTC. Full variable domain (remainder filled in from reference TRBV7-3 and TRBJ2-5): GAGVSQTPSNKVTEKGKYVELRCDPISGHTALYWYRQSLGQGPEFLIYFQGTGAADDSGLPNDRFFAVRPEGSVSTLKIQRTERGDSAVYLCASSLGLQATGETQYFGPGTRLLVL.